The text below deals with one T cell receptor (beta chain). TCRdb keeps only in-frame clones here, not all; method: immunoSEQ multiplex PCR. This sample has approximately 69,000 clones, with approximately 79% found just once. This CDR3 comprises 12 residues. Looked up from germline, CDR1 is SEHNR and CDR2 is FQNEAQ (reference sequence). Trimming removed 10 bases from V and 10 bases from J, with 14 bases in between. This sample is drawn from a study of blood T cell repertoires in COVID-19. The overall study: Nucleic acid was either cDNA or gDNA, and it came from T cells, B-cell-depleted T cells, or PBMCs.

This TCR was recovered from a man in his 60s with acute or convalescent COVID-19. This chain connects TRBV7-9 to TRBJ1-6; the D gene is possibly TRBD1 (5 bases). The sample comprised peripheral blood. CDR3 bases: TGTGCCACTGGAGGGGAGAGATCACCCCTCCACTTT. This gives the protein CATGGERSPLHF.